Below, 27 T cell receptor beta chains from the same sample are listed, as sequenced in a study of T-cell memory formation after mild COVID-19. TCRdb re-called the 5' RACE reads with MiXCR, one entry per CDR3 protein. The sample carries about 440,000 distinct CDR3 sequences, about 19% recorded once. The sequencing sample was made of PBMCs or a T cell subset sorted from them (not recorded which). The receptors derive from an adult woman who had mild COVID-19 (a few samples of this study predate the infection). Cell type and time point are not known.

In its sample, this clonotype was seen a few times. V usage is TRBV10-3 and J usage is TRBJ2-3; the match to TRBD2 covers 7 bases. Germline values: CDR1 ENHRY, CDR2 SYGVKD. Trimming at V came to 2 bases and at J to 4 bases, leaving 0 bases not matched to a gene. CDR3 length equals 13 residues. The CDR3 sequence: CAISERGADTQYF. CDR3 bases: TGTGCCATCAGTGAGCGGGGGGCAGATACGCAGTATTTT.

V usage is TRBV4-3 and J usage is TRBJ2-1; D is perhaps TRBD1 (6 bases). The V gene lost 0 bases and the J gene lost 4 bases, with 16 bases spanning the gap. In germline, CDR1 is LGHNA, CDR2 YSLEER. The CDR3 extends over 17 amino acids. The CDR3 DNA is TGCGCCAGCAGCCAAGAAGGGGGTCCTTCCTCTTACAATGAGCAGTTCTTC. This codes for CASSQEGGPSSYNEQFF.

This clonotype was seen a handful of times. CDR3 sequence (DNA): TGCGCCAGCAGCTCCCGACCGGGAACCTACGAGCAGTACTTC. Translation gives CASSSRPGTYEQYF. The J gene is TRBJ2-7, the V gene TRBV5-1, with a possible D match to TRBD2 (5 bases). Germline-derived CDR1 and CDR2 are SGHRS and YFSETQ. Trimming shortened V by 3 bases and J by 2 bases, and 12 bases separated the two germline ends. This CDR3 region has 14 residues.

This clonotype has a count of ten or more. The V gene is TRBV12-3 or TRBV12-4, the J gene TRBJ1-1; D is undetermined. The CDR3 runs to 12 residues. V was pared by 8 bases and J by 4 bases, with 11 bases between. Here the CDR3 reads CASGFGSTEAFF. DNA for the CDR3: TGTGCCAGCGGATTTGGGTCCACTGAAGCTTTCTTT.

V usage is TRBV3-1 and J usage is TRBJ1-1; tentative D call: TRBD1 (5 bases). Germline V CDR1 and CDR2: LGHDT, YNNKEL (reference sequence). This CDR3 region has 14 residues. Trimming removed 4 bases at V and 11 bases at J, with 20 bases between. CDR3 DNA sequence: TGTGCCAGCAGCCGAGACCGGGGCCAAGCCGGGGCTTTCTTT. This sequence encodes CASSRDRGQAGAFF.

The V call is TRBV5-1, the J call TRBJ2-1, with no clear D. Trimming removed 0 bases from V and 5 bases from J, with 12 bases in between. The CDR3 loop spans 15 amino acids. The V gene's germline CDR1 is SGHRS and CDR2 YFSETQ. The DNA of the CDR3 is TGCGCCAGCAGCTTGGTGAGCCCCGTCGACAATGAGCAGTTCTTC. It encodes CASSLVSPVDNEQFF.

There are many counts of this clonotype. This chain links TRBV5-6 with TRBJ2-3; D possibly corresponds to TRBD1 (6 bases). The CDR3 length is 16 residues. The ends were cut back, 3 bases at V and 1 base at J, with 15 bases in the middle. The germline V gene encodes CDR1 SGHDT and CDR2 YYEEEE. CDR3 region: CASSSVGARGTDTQYF. The CDR3 DNA sequence: TGTGCCAGCAGCTCCGTGGGGGCGAGGGGCACAGATACGCAGTATTTT.

The rearrangement links TRBV10-3 to TRBJ2-5; 10 bases are shared with TRBD1. The CDR3 totals 14 residues. Germline CDR1 is ENHRY and CDR2 is SYGVKD. V dropped 9 bases and J dropped 4; count of bases not matched to a gene: 8. The CDR3 bases are TGTGCCATTGCCGGGACAGGGGAACGAGAGACCCAGTACTTC. Its translation: CAIAGTGERETQYF.

Ten or more counts support this clonotype. The V call is TRBV9, the J call TRBJ2-3; 10 bases match TRBD2. J was trimmed by 0 bases and V by 5 bases; bases with no gene match: 3. Germline V gene data show CDR1 as SGDLS and CDR2 as YYNGEE. The CDR3 totals 15 residues. CDR3 sequence: CASSATSGSTDTQYF. In DNA, the CDR3 is TGTGCCAGCAGTGCGACTAGCGGGAGCACAGATACGCAGTATTTT.

The chain links TRBV20-1 to TRBJ2-5; D possibly corresponds to TRBD1 (6 bases). CDR3 length: 12 amino acids. V lost 6 bases and J lost 3, with 11 bases in between. Germline CDR1 and CDR2: DFQATT and SNEGSKA (reference sequence). The CDR3 nucleotides read TGCAGTGCAACGGACAGTAAAGAGACCCAGTACTTC. Encoded protein: CSATDSKETQYF.

This clonotype showed up many times. The chain has TRBV4-1 and TRBJ1-5; a possible D gene is TRBD1 (5 bases). Germline CDR1 is MGHRA and CDR2 is YSYEKL. Trimming stripped 1 base from V and 7 bases from J, with 14 bases between. The CDR3 is made up of 15 amino acids. CDR3 sequence reads: CASSQGWGGNQPQHF. The DNA for the CDR3 is TGCGCCAGCAGCCAAGGTTGGGGGGGGAACCAGCCCCAGCATTTT.

This clonotype turned up a few times. The gene calls are TRBV12-3 or TRBV12-4 and TRBJ1-2; no definite D call. Deletions cut 5 bases from V and 3 bases from J, with 19 bases between. The CDR3 covers 16 residues. In DNA, the CDR3 is TGTGCCAGCAGTGGAGCCAGTTTACAGCCCTACTATGGCTACACCTTC. It codes for CASSGASLQPYYGYTF.

This clonotype occurred many times. The rearrangement uses TRBV5-6 and TRBJ1-1; D remains ambiguous. The CDR3 runs to 14 residues. CDR1 SGHDT and CDR2 YYEEEE come from the germline V gene. The ends were cut back, 4 bases at V and 0 bases at J, with 10 bases in the middle. The CDR3 loop is CASSGRLVNTEAFF. The CDR3 region has the DNA TGTGCCAGCAGCGGCCGTTTGGTGAACACTGAAGCTTTCTTT. The full variable domain, its missing parts supplied by reference TRBV5-6 and TRBJ1-1, is DAGVTQSPTHLIKTRGQQVTLRCSPKSGHDTVSWYQQALGQGPQFIFQYYEEEERQRGNFPDRFSGHQFPNYSSELNVNALLLGDSALYLCASSGRLVNTEAFFGQGTRLTVV.

The chain uses TRBV7-3 and TRBJ2-2; 8 bases are shared with TRBD2. V dropped 2 bases and J dropped 2; count of bases not matched to a gene: 10. The CDR3 has 18 amino acids. Germline-derived CDR1 and CDR2 are SGHTA and FQGTGA. The CDR3 reads CASSLGLRGGLNTGELFF. CDR3 nucleotides: TGTGCCAGCAGCTTAGGACTTCGCGGGGGGCTAAACACCGGGGAGCTGTTTTTT.

This clonotype was observed a handful of times. This rearrangement joins TRBV9 to TRBJ2-3, with TRBD2 identical over 8 bases. The V segment lost 4 bases and the J segment 4 bases; nucleotides outside the gene matches: 11. Germline V gene lookup returns CDR1 SGDLS and CDR2 YYNGEE. This CDR3 comprises 16 residues. CDR3 region: CASSWGTSPPADTQYF. The CDR3 bases are TGTGCCAGCAGCTGGGGGACTAGTCCCCCCGCAGATACGCAGTATTTT. Drawing the rest from reference TRBV9 and TRBJ2-3, the complete variable domain is DSGVTQTPKHLITATGQRVTLRCSPRSGDLSVYWYQQSLDQGLQFLIQYYNGEERAKGNILERFSAQQFPDLHSELNLSSLELGDSALYFCASSWGTSPPADTQYFGPGTRLTVL.

This clonotype came up a few times. For the CDR3, the DNA is TGTGCCAGCAGCCAAGATACCGAGGGACGGCTCTACGAGCAGTACTTC. Translation: CASSQDTEGRLYEQYF. The chain is built from TRBV3-1 and TRBJ2-7, with D possibly called TRBD1 or TRBD2 (5 bases each). CDR3 length: 16 residues. Germline CDR1 and CDR2: LGHDT and YNNKEL (reference sequence). Trimming pared 0 bases from V and 3 bases from J, leaving 15 bases between.

The chain employs TRBV5-1 and TRBJ2-3; no reliable D call. Germline V lookup: CDR1 SGHRS, CDR2 YFSETQ. The CDR3 is 16 amino acids. Trimming shortened V by 0 bases and J by 2 bases, and 13 bases separated the two germline ends. The DNA of the CDR3 is TGCGCCAGCAGCTTGGCCGTAGGACGGTCCACAGATACGCAGTATTTT. Its translation: CASSLAVGRSTDTQYF.

This clonotype was seen a few times. This chain joins TRBV7-2 and TRBJ2-3; TRBD1 aligns across 9 bases. The CDR3 spans 17 residues. J lost 7 bases, V lost 1 base, and 12 bases had no gene match. Germline V gives CDR1 SGHTA, CDR2 FQGNSA. The CDR3 reads CASSLGYGTGHPNTQYF. For the CDR3, the DNA is TGTGCCAGCAGCTTAGGTTATGGGACAGGGCATCCCAATACGCAGTATTTT.

The CDR3 nucleotides are TGTGCCAGCAGCTTAAGCGGGGGCCCGGGCAATGAGCAGTTCTTC. Translated, it gives CASSLSGGPGNEQFF. V is TRBV7-9 and J is TRBJ2-1, with 8 bases lining up with TRBD2. The CDR3 is made up of 15 amino acids. Germline V lookup: CDR1 SEHNR, CDR2 FQNEAQ (reference sequence). V shed 2 bases, J shed 6 bases, and the junction held 6 bases outside the gene matches.

This clonotype was seen a handful of times. The chain is built from TRBV6-5 and TRBJ2-6; TRBD1 or TRBD2 may be the D gene (6 bases each). Germline V gene sequence: CDR1 MNHEY, CDR2 SVGAGI. CDR3 length equals 16 residues. V was trimmed by 2 bases and J by 3 bases, leaving 11 bases between them. The CDR3 here is CASSYTGAGGANVLTF. The CDR3 coding sequence is TGTGCCAGCAGTTACACGGGGGCAGGTGGGGCCAACGTCCTGACTTTC.

This clonotype was observed a few times. The chain has TRBV7-9 and TRBJ2-7, with 11 bases fitting TRBD2. Looked up from germline, CDR1 is SEHNR and CDR2 is FQNEAQ (reference sequence). The CDR3 is made up of 14 amino acids. V was clipped by 5 bases and J by 6 bases; unmatched bases: 6. The CDR3 DNA follows: TGTGCCAGCAGCCCCACTAGCGGGAGATCCGAGCAGTACTTC. Translating gives CASSPTSGRSEQYF.

The genes are TRBV12-3 or TRBV12-4 and TRBJ2-5, with 12 positions matching TRBD2. V gave up 5 bases and J gave up 1 base; unmatched junction bases: 5. The CDR3 spans 16 residues. The CDR3 here is CASSIPGLAGQETQYF. CDR3 in DNA: TGTGCCAGCAGTATACCGGGACTAGCGGGCCAAGAGACCCAGTACTTC.

The genes are TRBV29-1 and TRBJ2-2, with 8 bases lining up with TRBD1. The germline CDR1 and CDR2 sequences are SQVTM and ANQGSEA. V was pared by 4 bases and J by 4 bases, with 2 bases of the junction left unmatched. The CDR3 is 13 residues long. CDR3 sequence reads: CSVGQGSTGELFF. For the CDR3, the DNA is TGCAGCGTTGGACAGGGGAGCACCGGGGAGCTGTTTTTT.

V is TRBV7-9 and J is TRBJ2-7; unclear D gene. There are 13 residues in the CDR3. Germline V gene data show CDR1 as SEHNR and CDR2 as FQNEAQ (reference sequence). V gave up 5 bases and J gave up 6 bases, with 14 bases separating them. The CDR3: CASSRRTFPEQYF. CDR3 DNA: TGTGCCAGCAGCCGAAGGACCTTTCCCGAGCAGTACTTC. The full variable domain, in which reference TRBV7-9 and TRBJ2-7 provide the parts outside the CDR3, is DTGVSQNPRHKITKRGQNVTFRCDPISEHNRLYWYRQTLGQGPEFLTYFQNEAQLEKSRLLSDRFSAERPKGSFSTLEIQRTEQGDSAMYLCASSRRTFPEQYFGPGTRLTVT.

The V call is TRBV18, the J call TRBJ2-3, with 10 bases matching TRBD2. This CDR3 is 16 amino acids long. Unmatched junction bases numbered 3, after V lost 2 bases and J lost 1 base. Germline V gives CDR1 KGHSH, CDR2 LQKENI. Here the CDR3 reads CASSPMLAGGTDTQYF. For the CDR3, the DNA is TGTGCCAGCTCACCAATGCTAGCGGGGGGCACAGATACGCAGTATTTT.

This clonotype was detected only a few times. The chain carries TRBV9 and TRBJ1-2; D is ambiguous. V was clipped by 0 bases and J by 1 base, with 7 bases between them. The CDR3 has 14 residues. Germline V lookup: CDR1 SGDLS, CDR2 YYNGEE. DNA of the CDR3: TGTGCCAGCAGCGTAGCTGGCCTTAACTATGGCTACACCTTC. Translating gives CASSVAGLNYGYTF.

The rearrangement links TRBV3-1 to TRBJ2-7; no clear D gene. There are 13 residues in the CDR3. Trimming removed 4 bases from V and 3 bases from J, with 10 bases in between. Per the germline V gene, CDR1 is LGHDT and CDR2 is YNNKEL (reference sequence). CDR3 coding DNA: TGTGCCAGCAGCCCAGGCTTCCTCTACGAGCAGTACTTC. This translates into CASSPGFLYEQYF.